This T cell receptor (beta chain) was observed in a study of human T cells and chemical hapten exposure. General observations from the study: The number of TCRs over 1 in 1000 frequency stayed unchanged after DPC.

Time point in this sample: patch test 1, 2 weeks after DPC sensitization. Specified treatment: therapeutic diphenylcyclopropenone sensitization with weekly scalp DPC. Someone pulled total RNA out of unfractionated whole blood. V lost 1 base to trimming and J lost 2 bases, with 11 bases between them. The CDR3 has 15 amino acids. CDR1 and CDR2 from the germline V gene are LGHNA and YSLEER. This clonotype has just a few counts. Its antigen is as yet unknown. TCRdb ran MiXCR on the RACE reads and lists one entry per CDR3 protein. The data contain just under 350,000 distinct CDR3 sequences, 5.5% to 8% of them singletons.

The sequencing used whole blood, collected in connection with sensitization to the hapten diphenylcyclopropenone (DPC). The chain has TRBV4-3 and TRBJ1-2, with D possibly TRBD1 on 6 matching bases. The receptor's source is a woman aged 18-30 years with alopecia areata. Some clones in this sample may be carry-over from other donors' samples. The CDR3 loop is CASSQVAGGNYGYTF. For the CDR3, the DNA is TGCGCCAGCAGCCAAGTGGCGGGGGGCAACTATGGCTACACCTTC.